The 29 T cell receptor beta chains listed next were all sequenced from one sample in a study of blood T cell repertoires in COVID-19. Profiling relied on immunoSEQ multiplex PCR, and the TCRdb table lists in-frame clones only, not all of them. The sample shows 130,000 or so clones, around 83% of them seen only once. The sample comprised peripheral blood. These receptors all come from a woman in her fifties or sixties with acute or convalescent COVID-19.

The V call is TRBV3-1 (or the pseudogene TRBV3-2), the J call TRBJ2-5; tentative D call: TRBD2 (6 bases). Germline-derived CDR1 and CDR2 are LGHDT and YNNKEL (reference sequence). The V gene lost 4 bases and the J gene lost 9 bases, with 9 bases spanning the gap. The CDR3 sequence is 11 residues long. The CDR3 DNA is TGTGCCAGCAGCCTACGCGGGGCCCAGTACTTC. Its translation: CASSLRGAQYF.

The chain uses TRBV27 and TRBJ2-3; the match to TRBD2 covers 10 bases. CDR1 is MNHEY, CDR2 SMNVEV, per germline (reference sequence). The trim removed 4 bases at V and 1 base at J, leaving 8 bases unmatched. This CDR3 is 17 amino acids long. In DNA form, the CDR3 reads TGTGCCAGCAGTTCCCTCCCTAGCGGGGGAGGCACAGATACGCAGTATTTT. As protein: CASSSLPSGGGTDTQYF.

This chain connects TRBV3-1 (or the pseudogene TRBV3-2) to TRBJ2-7, with a possible D match to TRBD1 (6 bases). The V end was cut by 4 bases, the J end by 3 bases, with 13 bases between. CDR1 and CDR2 from the germline V gene are LGHDT and YNNKEL (reference sequence). The CDR3 is made up of 14 amino acids. This CDR3 reads CASSLSGQNYEQYF. The CDR3 DNA reads as TGTGCCAGCAGCCTTTCGGGACAAAACTACGAGCAGTACTTC.

This rearrangement joins TRBV6-5 to TRBJ1-6; no definite D call. CDR1 and CDR2 from the germline V gene are MNHEY and SVGAGI. The CDR3 sequence is 15 residues long. Trimming took 7 bases from V and 9 from J, leaving 19 bases between them. The CDR3 DNA follows: TGTGCCAGCACACGTTCCCCTGAGGGTAGTTCACCCCTCCACTTT. It encodes CASTRSPEGSSPLHF.

This rearrangement joins TRBV28 to TRBJ2-7; 10 positions agree with TRBD1. The CDR3 runs to 14 residues. The V gene end was trimmed by 6 bases and the J gene end by 2 bases; junction bases not matched to a gene: 4. Germline CDR1 MDHEN, CDR2 SYDVKM. The CDR3 protein is CASRPTGGAYEQYF. The CDR3 DNA follows: TGTGCCAGCAGGCCGACAGGGGGCGCCTACGAGCAGTACTTC.

The V and J genes are TRBV5-6 and TRBJ2-3; D possibly corresponds to TRBD1 (5 bases). This CDR3 is built from 14 residues. Germline CDR1 is SGHDT and CDR2 is YYEEEE. V was pared by 0 bases and J by 4 bases, with 9 bases between. Here the CDR3 DNA reads TGTGCCAGCAGCTTGGCCCAGGGATCAGATACGCAGTATTTT. As protein: CASSLAQGSDTQYF. The full variable domain, with the rest looked up from reference TRBV5-6 and TRBJ2-3, is DAGVTQSPTHLIKTRGQQVTLRCSPKSGHDTVSWYQQALGQGPQFIFQYYEEEERQRGNFPDRFSGHQFPNYSSELNVNALLLGDSALYLCASSLAQGSDTQYFGPGTRLTVL.

The chain links TRBV18 to TRBJ1-2, with D perhaps TRBD1 (5 bases). This CDR3 has 14 residues. Germline V lookup: CDR1 KGHSH, CDR2 LQKENI. Trimming shortened V by 1 base and J by 2 bases, and 8 bases separated the two germline ends. Here the CDR3 reads CASSPLDTNYGYTF. The CDR3 DNA reads TGTGCCAGCTCACCACTGGACACAAACTATGGCTACACCTTC.

This chain uses TRBV27 with TRBJ1-4; the D gene is possibly TRBD1 (5 bases). Trimming pared 3 bases from V and 10 bases from J, leaving 6 bases between. The CDR3 is made up of 11 amino acids. Germline loops: CDR1 MNHEY, CDR2 SMNVEV (reference sequence). This chain's CDR3 is CASSLGLKLFF. CDR3 DNA sequence: TGTGCCAGCAGTTTGGGGCTAAAACTGTTTTTT.

The chain carries TRBV7-2 and TRBJ2-5; no reliable D call. This CDR3 is 13 amino acids long. Looked up from germline, CDR1 is SGHTA and CDR2 is FQGNSA. Trimming took 2 bases from V and 4 from J, leaving 8 bases between them. CDR3 amino acids: CASSLLSRETQYF. The CDR3 coding sequence is TGTGCCAGCAGCTTACTCTCCCGAGAGACCCAGTACTTC.

J is TRBJ1-1 and V is TRBV18, with 7 bases that match TRBD1. V trimming: 4 bases; J trimming: 1 base; junction bases outside the gene matches: 3. CDR3 length equals 14 residues. The germline gives CDR1 KGHSH, CDR2 LQKENI. CDR3 sequence reads: CASSLTGANTEAFF. The DNA of the CDR3 is TGTGCCAGCTCACTTACAGGGGCGAACACTGAAGCTTTCTTT.

J is TRBJ1-4 and V is TRBV5-1; maybe TRBD1 (5 bases). Trimming stripped 0 bases from V and 7 bases from J, with 10 bases between. Germline CDR1 reads SGHRS; CDR2 reads YFSETQ. The length of the CDR3 is 14 residues. CDR3 bases: TGCGCCAGCAGCTTGGGCAGGGTTGGTGAAAAACTGTTTTTT. Translated, it gives CASSLGRVGEKLFF.

The rearrangement uses TRBV30 and TRBJ1-4, with 10 bases fitting TRBD1. Trimming took 3 bases from V and 7 from J; bases not matched to a gene: 8. The CDR3 extends over 15 amino acids. CDR1 GTSNPN and CDR2 SVGIG come from the germline V gene (reference sequence). CDR3 nucleotide sequence: TGTGCCTGGAGAGCGACAGGGGGCACAGGTGAAAAACTGTTTTTT. Amino acids: CAWRATGGTGEKLFF.

The V and J genes are TRBV18 and TRBJ2-7; D remains ambiguous. Looked up from germline, CDR1 is KGHSH and CDR2 is LQKENI. This CDR3 contains 13 residues. The V end lost 3 bases, the J end lost 0 bases, and 6 bases lay between the germline ends. The CDR3 sequence: CASSPGSSYEQYF. The CDR3 DNA sequence: TGTGCCAGCTCACCTGGTAGCTCCTACGAGCAGTACTTC. Drawing the rest from reference TRBV18 and TRBJ2-7, the complete variable domain is NAGVMQNPRHLVRRRGQEARLRCSPMKGHSHVYWYRQLPEEGLKFMVYLQKENIIDESGMPKERFSAEFPKEGPSILRIQQVVRGDSAAYFCASSPGSSYEQYFGPGTRLTVT.

J is TRBJ2-1 and V is TRBV6-5; 12 bases are shared with TRBD1. Per germline, CDR1 MNHEY and CDR2 SVGAGI. CDR3 length: 15 amino acids. Unmatched junction bases numbered 5, after V lost 6 bases and J lost 5 bases. This chain's CDR3 is CASRARDRGHNEQFF. The CDR3, as DNA: TGTGCCAGCAGGGCCCGGGACAGGGGGCACAATGAGCAGTTCTTC.

The V gene is TRBV6-5, the J gene TRBJ2-7, with 10 bases identical to TRBD1. The CDR3 covers 15 residues. V was clipped by 5 bases and J by 1 base; unmatched bases: 5. Germline CDR1 is MNHEY and CDR2 is SVGAGI. As DNA, the CDR3 is TGTGCCAGCAGTCCTGCGGGACAGGGGTCCTACGAGCAGTACTTC. The encoded protein is CASSPAGQGSYEQYF.

This rearrangement joins TRBV5-5 to TRBJ1-5; D is perhaps TRBD1 (6 bases). The V gene lost 0 bases and the J gene lost 2 bases, with 12 bases spanning the gap. The CDR3 extends over 16 amino acids. Germline assignment: CDR1 SGHKS and CDR2 YYEKEE (reference sequence). DNA for the CDR3: TGTGCCAGCAGCTTGGTCCCAGGGGTCGGCAATCAGCCCCAGCATTTT. Residues: CASSLVPGVGNQPQHF. The whole variable domain, remainder taken from reference TRBV5-5 and TRBJ1-5, is DAGVTQSPTHLIKTRGQQVTLRCSPISGHKSVSWYQQVLGQGPQFIFQYYEKEERGRGNFPDRFSARQFPNYSSELNVNALLLGDSALYLCASSLVPGVGNQPQHFGDGTRLSIL.

This chain joins TRBV11-2 and TRBJ2-1; 11 bases are shared with TRBD2. Germline-derived CDR1 and CDR2 are SGHAT and FQNNGV. With 5 bases clipped from V and 10 bases from J, the junction kept 7 bases outside the gene matches. This CDR3 contains 14 residues. CDR3: CASSRSGGAGEQFF. The CDR3 DNA reads TGTGCCAGCAGCCGTAGCGGGGGGGCAGGGGAGCAGTTCTTC.

This chain connects TRBV30 to TRBJ1-1; a weak D match, TRBD1 (5 bases). CDR1 is GTSNPN, CDR2 SVGIG, per germline (reference sequence). V lost 3 bases and J 10 bases, leaving 12 bases between the germline ends. The CDR3 is made up of 11 amino acids. The CDR3 loop is CAWSLGGGAFF. DNA for the CDR3: TGTGCCTGGAGCCTCGGGGGGGGAGCTTTCTTT.

This chain connects TRBV30 to TRBJ2-1; weak D call: TRBD1 (6 bases). CDR1 GTSNPN and CDR2 SVGIG come from the germline V gene (reference sequence). The V gene lost 0 bases and the J gene lost 2 bases, with 14 bases spanning the gap. This CDR3 is 16 amino acids long. The CDR3 loop reads CAWSVRVGAAYNEQFF. The CDR3 DNA is TGTGCCTGGAGTGTCAGGGTGGGGGCTGCCTACAATGAGCAGTTCTTC.

This sequence joins TRBV5-6 and TRBJ2-2; D is possibly TRBD2 (5 bases). CDR3 length: 15 residues. CDR1 is SGHDT and CDR2 is YYEEEE in the germline V gene. Trimming left V 7 bases short and J 4 bases short, with 17 bases between. CDR3 loop: CASAMGARSTGELFF. CDR3 DNA sequence: TGTGCCAGCGCCATGGGAGCCCGGAGCACCGGGGAGCTGTTTTTT.

This chain uses TRBV10-1 with TRBJ2-7, with unresolved D. The CDR3 length is 13 residues. V was pared by 2 bases and J by 2 bases, with 7 bases between. The germline V gene encodes CDR1 WNHNN and CDR2 SYGVQD (reference sequence). Here the CDR3 reads CASSEAATYEQYF. The CDR3 DNA is TGCGCCAGCAGTGAGGCAGCGACCTACGAGCAGTACTTC.

The chain employs TRBV6-6 and TRBJ2-7; 8 bases are shared with TRBD1. The CDR3 consists of 18 residues. J was trimmed by 3 bases and V by 6 bases; bases with no gene match: 19. In germline, CDR1 is MNHNY, CDR2 SVGAGI (reference sequence). The CDR3 sequence is CASSRRGDPGDRIYEQYF. CDR3 DNA sequence: TGTGCCAGCAGCCGACGAGGGGACCCAGGGGACAGGATCTACGAGCAGTACTTC.

The genes are TRBV5-4 and TRBJ2-2, with TRBD1 matching over 7 bases. Germline V gene lookup returns CDR1 SGHNT and CDR2 YYREEE (reference sequence). The CDR3 is made up of 15 amino acids. V shed 4 bases and J 0 bases; nucleotides not matched to a gene: 3. CDR3 region: CASSAGTANTGELFF. In DNA form, the CDR3 reads TGTGCCAGCAGCGCCGGGACAGCGAACACCGGGGAGCTGTTTTTT.

The chain uses TRBV6-5 and TRBJ2-7, with 7 bases that match TRBD1. This CDR3 has 16 residues. Trimming at V came to 1 base and at J to 5 bases, leaving 11 bases not matched to a gene. Germline V gives CDR1 MNHEY, CDR2 SVGAGI. The CDR3 sequence: CASSYYPPQGSNEQYF. The CDR3 DNA is TGTGCCAGCAGTTACTACCCCCCACAGGGGTCCAACGAGCAGTACTTC.

The chain combines TRBV7-2 with TRBJ1-6, with 8 nucleotides matching TRBD1. V lost 4 bases to trimming and J lost 7 bases; unmatched junction nucleotides: 9. The CDR3 sequence is 16 residues long. The germline V gene encodes CDR1 SGHTA and CDR2 FQGNSA. The CDR3 region has the DNA TGTGCCAGCAGCTCGCCCAGGGGGCTCAGCAATTCACCCCTCCACTTT. Its translation is CASSSPRGLSNSPLHF.

In this sample, this clone turned up a few times. At one end the junction does not follow the germline gene, possibly because of a read error. The V and J genes are TRBV30 and TRBJ1-2; D unclear. CDR1 is GTSNPN and CDR2 is SVGIG in the germline V gene (reference sequence). The length of the CDR3 is 12 residues. CDR3 protein: CAWSDPNSRLSF. The CDR3 DNA reads as TGTGCCTGGAGTGATCCGAACAGCCGCCTCTCCTTC.

The V gene is TRBV11-3, the J gene TRBJ1-2; the D gene is possibly TRBD1 (5 bases). Germline loops: CDR1 SGHNT, CDR2 YENEEA. V lost 1 base, J lost 4 bases, and 16 bases lay in between. The CDR3 runs 16 residues. CDR3 DNA sequence: TGTGCCAGCAGCTTAGTAGGGGCTGGGATCAGCTATGGCTACACCTTC. Protein: CASSLVGAGISYGYTF.

This chain links TRBV5-1 with TRBJ1-2, with 9 bases identical to TRBD1. V shed 0 bases and J 4 bases; nucleotides not matched to a gene: 4. Per germline, CDR1 SGHRS and CDR2 YFSETQ. The CDR3 extends over 15 amino acids. The CDR3 DNA follows: TGCGCCAGCAGCTTGGAGGGGACAGGGTCCTATGGCTACACCTTC. Translation: CASSLEGTGSYGYTF.

This CDR3 reads CASSLYGLAGTETQYF. Here the CDR3 DNA reads TGTGCCAGCTCACTCTACGGACTAGCGGGGACAGAGACCCAGTACTTC. The chain is built from TRBV18 and TRBJ2-5; 12 positions agree with TRBD2. The CDR3 is made up of 16 amino acids. Per germline, CDR1 KGHSH and CDR2 LQKENI. Trimming took 4 bases from V and 4 from J; bases not matched to a gene: 7. Supplemented by reference TRBV18 and TRBJ2-5, the full variable domain reads NAGVMQNPRHLVRRRGQEARLRCSPMKGHSHVYWYRQLPEEGLKFMVYLQKENIIDESGMPKERFSAEFPKEGPSILRIQQVVRGDSAAYFCASSLYGLAGTETQYFGPGTRLLVL.